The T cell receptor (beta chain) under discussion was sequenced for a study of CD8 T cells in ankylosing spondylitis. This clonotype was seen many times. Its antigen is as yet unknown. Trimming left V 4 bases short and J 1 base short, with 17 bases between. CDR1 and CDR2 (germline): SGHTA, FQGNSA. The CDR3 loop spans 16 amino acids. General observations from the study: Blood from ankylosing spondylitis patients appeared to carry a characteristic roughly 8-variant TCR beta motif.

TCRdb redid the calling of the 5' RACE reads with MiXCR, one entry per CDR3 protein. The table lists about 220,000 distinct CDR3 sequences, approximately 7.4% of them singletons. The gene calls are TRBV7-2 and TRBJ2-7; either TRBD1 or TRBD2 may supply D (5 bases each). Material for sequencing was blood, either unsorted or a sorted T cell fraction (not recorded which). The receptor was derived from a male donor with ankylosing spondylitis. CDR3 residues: CASSSTPGDGSYEQYF. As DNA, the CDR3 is TGTGCCAGCAGCTCTACCCCCGGGGACGGATCCTACGAGCAGTACTTC.